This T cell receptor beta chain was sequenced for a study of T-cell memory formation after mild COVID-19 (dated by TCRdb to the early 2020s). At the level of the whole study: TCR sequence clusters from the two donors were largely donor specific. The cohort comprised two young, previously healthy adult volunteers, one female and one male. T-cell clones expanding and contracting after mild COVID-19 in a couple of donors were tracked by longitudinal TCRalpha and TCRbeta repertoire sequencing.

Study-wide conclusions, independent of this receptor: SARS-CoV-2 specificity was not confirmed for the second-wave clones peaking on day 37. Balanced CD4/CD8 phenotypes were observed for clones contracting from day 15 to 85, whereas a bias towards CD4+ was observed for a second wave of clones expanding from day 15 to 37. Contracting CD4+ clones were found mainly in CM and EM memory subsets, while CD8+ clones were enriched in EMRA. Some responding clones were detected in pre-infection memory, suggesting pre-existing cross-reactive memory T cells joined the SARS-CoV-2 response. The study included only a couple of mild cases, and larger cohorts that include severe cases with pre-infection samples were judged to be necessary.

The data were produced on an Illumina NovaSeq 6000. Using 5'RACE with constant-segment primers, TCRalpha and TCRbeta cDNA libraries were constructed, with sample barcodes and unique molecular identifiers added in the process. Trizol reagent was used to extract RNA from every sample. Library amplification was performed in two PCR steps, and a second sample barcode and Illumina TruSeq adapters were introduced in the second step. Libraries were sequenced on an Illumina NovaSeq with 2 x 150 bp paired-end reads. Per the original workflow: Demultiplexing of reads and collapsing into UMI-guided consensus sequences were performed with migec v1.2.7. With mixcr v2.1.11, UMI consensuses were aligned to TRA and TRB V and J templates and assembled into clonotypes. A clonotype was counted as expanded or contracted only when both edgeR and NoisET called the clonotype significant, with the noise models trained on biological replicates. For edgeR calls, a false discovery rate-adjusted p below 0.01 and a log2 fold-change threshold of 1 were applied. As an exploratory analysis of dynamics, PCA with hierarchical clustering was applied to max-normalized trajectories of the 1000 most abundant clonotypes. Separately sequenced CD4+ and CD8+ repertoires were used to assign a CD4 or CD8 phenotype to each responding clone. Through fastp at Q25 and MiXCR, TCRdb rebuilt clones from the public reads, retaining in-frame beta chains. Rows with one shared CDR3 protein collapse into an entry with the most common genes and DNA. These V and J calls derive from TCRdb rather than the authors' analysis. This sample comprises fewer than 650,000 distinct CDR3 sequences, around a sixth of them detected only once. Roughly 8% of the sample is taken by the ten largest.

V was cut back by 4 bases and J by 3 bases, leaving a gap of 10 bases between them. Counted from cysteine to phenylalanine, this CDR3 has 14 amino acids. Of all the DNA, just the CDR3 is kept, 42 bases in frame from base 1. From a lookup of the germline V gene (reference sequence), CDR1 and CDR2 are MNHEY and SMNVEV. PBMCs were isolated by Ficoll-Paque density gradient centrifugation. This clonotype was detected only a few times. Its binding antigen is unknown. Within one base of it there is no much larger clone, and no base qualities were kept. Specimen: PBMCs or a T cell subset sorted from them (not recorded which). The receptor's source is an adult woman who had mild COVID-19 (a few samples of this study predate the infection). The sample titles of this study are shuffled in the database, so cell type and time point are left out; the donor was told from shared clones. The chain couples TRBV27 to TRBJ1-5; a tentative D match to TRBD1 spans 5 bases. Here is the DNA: TGTGCCAGCAGTTCACAGGTAACCAATCAGCCCCAGCATTTT. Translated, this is CASSSQVTNQPQHF.